This TCR beta chain appears in the sequencing data of a study of blood T cell repertoires in COVID-19. The junction had 4 bases not matched to a gene; V was cut back by 6 bases and J by 7 bases. CDR3 length: 12 residues. Sequencing used immunoSEQ multiplex PCR; TCRdb keeps in-frame clones, though not all of them. The sample lists nearly 25,000 clones; roughly four fifths were seen once. The source is a woman in her seventies with COVID-19, enrolled during active disease. The rearrangement uses TRBV12-3 or TRBV12-4 and TRBJ1-1; 8 bases line up with TRBD1. The sample taken for sequencing was peripheral blood. As DNA, the CDR3 is TGTGCCAGCAGGACAGGGGCGGGTGAAGCTTTCTTT. The encoded protein is CASRTGAGEAFF.